This TCR beta chain was sequenced in a study of post-analysis software for immune sequencing data. Study as a whole: Relapsing-remitting, secondary progressive and progressive-relapsing courses of multiple sclerosis were included. Study-level points and caveats: The authors found that F measure strongly co-clustered same-batch samples. The study found significantly lower normalized Chao1 diversity in multiple sclerosis patients than in controls. Roughly five TRBV segments, including TRBV5-6, TRBV5-1 and TRBV20-1, were more frequent in patients than controls.

cDNA libraries for TCR beta contained unique molecular identifiers. Some 500,000 cDNA molecules came from around 1 to 10 million T cells. TCRdb reprocessed the PCR reads with MiXCR, giving one entry per CDR3 protein. The sample yields 350,000 to 450,000 distinct CDR3 sequences, over 30% seen once. Note on this clonotype: Its antigen remains unidentified.

This CDR3 spans 16 amino acids. Trimming removed 0 bases from V and 2 bases from J, with 14 bases in between. Germline V CDR1 and CDR2: SQVTM, ANQGSEA. This clonotype was obtained from a girl aged 2 to 9 with multiple sclerosis. This rearrangement joins TRBV29-1 to TRBJ2-4; weak D call: TRBD1 (6 bases). The sample comprised blood. The CDR3 sequence: CSVEDLQGASKNIQYF. Written as DNA, the CDR3 is TGCAGCGTTGAAGATTTACAGGGAGCGTCCAAAAACATTCAGTACTTC.